Presented here are 5 T cell receptor beta chains from one specimen sequenced in a study of Tregs in tolerant kidney transplant recipients. Data came from immunoSEQ multiplex PCR; TCRdb stores just in-frame clones and leaves some out. Of roughly 120,000 clones listed, around 91% were seen once; the top ten hold over 0.5%. The sample taken for sequencing was CD4+ T cells from blood. These receptors all come from a human donor in good health.

The gene calls are TRBV7-2 and TRBJ2-3; no clear D gene. From germline, CDR1 is SGHTA and CDR2 FQGNSA. V lost 4 bases to trimming and J lost 9 bases, with 11 bases between them. This CDR3 spans 12 amino acids. CDR3 region: CASSYLDRTQYF. The CDR3 DNA reads TGTGCCAGCAGCTACCTCGACCGCACGCAGTATTTT.

Notes on this clone: Other DNA sequences in this sample translate to the same CDR3. The gene calls are TRBV30 and TRBJ2-5; TRBD2 is a possible D gene (7 bases). Per germline, CDR1 GTSNPN and CDR2 SVGIG (reference sequence). V was cut by 0 bases and J by 5 bases, with 13 bases left in between. The CDR3 contains 14 residues. The CDR3 nucleotides are TGTGCCTGGAGTGTACTAGGGGGGGGTGAGACCCAGTACTTC. Its protein is CAWSVLGGGETQYF.

The rearrangement joins TRBV29-1 to TRBJ1-5, with a weak D call TRBD1 (5 bases). CDR3 size: 14 residues. Per the germline V gene, CDR1 is SQVTM and CDR2 is ANQGSEA. With 5 bases removed from V and 6 bases from J, the gap between germline ends came to 17 bases. DNA of the CDR3: TGCAGCGTTACGGGGCAGGGTCTAGGTCAGCCCCAGCATTTT. Protein: CSVTGQGLGQPQHF.

The gene calls are TRBV18 and TRBJ1-2; 7 nucleotides line up with TRBD1. After removal of 3 bases from V and 4 bases from J, the junction contained 14 bases not matched to a gene. This CDR3 is built from 17 residues. Germline V CDR1 and CDR2: KGHSH, LQKENI. The CDR3 nucleotides are TGTGCCAGCTCACCCCTGAGCATTCGGACAGGAAGCTATGGCTACACCTTC. Amino acid sequence: CASSPLSIRTGSYGYTF.

V and J are TRBV6-5 and TRBJ1-4; tentatively, D is TRBD1 (6 bases). Trimming left V 0 bases short and J 8 bases short, with 13 bases between. The germline V gene encodes CDR1 MNHEY and CDR2 SVGAGI. CDR3 length: 15 amino acids. The CDR3: CASSYSTGFGEKLFF. The CDR3 DNA is TGTGCCAGCAGTTACTCTACAGGGTTTGGAGAAAAACTGTTTTTT.